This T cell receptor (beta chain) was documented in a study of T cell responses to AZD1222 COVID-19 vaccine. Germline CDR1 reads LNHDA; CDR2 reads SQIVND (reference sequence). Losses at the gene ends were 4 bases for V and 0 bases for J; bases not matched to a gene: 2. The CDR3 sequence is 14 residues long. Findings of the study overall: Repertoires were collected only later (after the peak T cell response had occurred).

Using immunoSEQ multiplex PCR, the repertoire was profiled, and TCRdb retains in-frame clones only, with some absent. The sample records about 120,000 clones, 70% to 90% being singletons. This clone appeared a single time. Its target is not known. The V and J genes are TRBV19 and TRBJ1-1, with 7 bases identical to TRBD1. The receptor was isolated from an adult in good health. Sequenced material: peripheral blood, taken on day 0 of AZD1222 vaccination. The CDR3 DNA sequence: TGTGCCAGTAGTACGACAGGGCTGAACACTGAAGCTTTCTTT. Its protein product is CASSTTGLNTEAFF.